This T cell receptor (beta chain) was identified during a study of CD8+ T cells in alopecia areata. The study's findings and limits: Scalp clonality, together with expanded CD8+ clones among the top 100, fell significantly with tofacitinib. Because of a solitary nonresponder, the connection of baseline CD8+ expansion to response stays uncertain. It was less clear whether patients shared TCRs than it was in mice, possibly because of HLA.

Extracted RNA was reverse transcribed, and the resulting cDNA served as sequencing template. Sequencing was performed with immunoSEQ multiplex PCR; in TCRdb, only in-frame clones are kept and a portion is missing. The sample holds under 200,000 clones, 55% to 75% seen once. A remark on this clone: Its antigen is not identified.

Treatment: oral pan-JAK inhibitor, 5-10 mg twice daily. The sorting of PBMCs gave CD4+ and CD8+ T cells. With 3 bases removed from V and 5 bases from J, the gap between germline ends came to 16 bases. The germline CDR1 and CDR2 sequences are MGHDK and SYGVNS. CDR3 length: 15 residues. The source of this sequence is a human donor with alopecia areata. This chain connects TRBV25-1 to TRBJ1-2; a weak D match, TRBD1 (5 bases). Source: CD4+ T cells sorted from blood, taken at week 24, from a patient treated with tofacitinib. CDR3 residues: CASSDFTGPGYGYTF. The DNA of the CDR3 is TGTGCCAGCAGTGACTTTACGGGACCAGGATATGGCTACACCTTC.